The 15 T cell receptor beta chains below were found in one sample sequenced in a study of cytotoxic CD8 clonotypes in ibrutinib-treated CLL. TCRdb's table, derived via immunoSEQ multiplex PCR, lists solely in-frame clones and lacks some. This sample has tens of thousands of clones, with about 50% found just once. This specimen was PBMCs, taken before ibrutinib treatment. Source of these receptors: a human donor with chronic lymphocytic leukemia.

This chain connects TRBV7-2 to TRBJ2-3; D unclear. CDR1 is SGHTA, CDR2 FQGNSA, per germline. This CDR3 has 13 amino acids. Trimming removed 1 base from V and 5 bases from J, with 7 bases in between. The CDR3 DNA reads TGTGCCAGCAGCTTAGAACGGAGAGATACGCAGTATTTT. The encoded protein is CASSLERRDTQYF.

This clone was seen more than once but under ten times. V usage is TRBV7-8 and J usage is TRBJ1-1; the D is unclear. Germline-derived CDR1 and CDR2 are SGHVS and FQNEAQ. The germline V and J ends were trimmed by 3 bases and 1 base, with 9 bases remaining between them. There are 14 residues in the CDR3. The CDR3 region is CASSFREGNTEAFF. The CDR3 bases are TGTGCCAGCAGCTTTCGTGAGGGGAACACTGAAGCTTTCTTT.

This clone was seen only once. The chain's CDR3 is CASSSPGPMDYEQYF. CDR3 nucleotide sequence: TGTGCCAGCAGTTCGCCGGGACCGATGGACTACGAGCAGTACTTC. This chain connects TRBV6-6 to TRBJ2-7; either TRBD1 or TRBD2 may supply D (5 bases each). V was pared by 4 bases and J by 3 bases, with 16 bases between. Germline CDR1 is MNHNY and CDR2 is SVGAGI (reference sequence). The CDR3 totals 15 residues.

The chain has TRBV9 and TRBJ1-3, with TRBD1 matching over 7 bases. V lost 4 bases to trimming and J lost 1 base; unmatched junction nucleotides: 5. The CDR3 spans 15 residues. The germline CDR1 and CDR2 sequences are SGDLS and YYNGEE. The CDR3 DNA is TGTGCCAGCAGCAAGAGGACAGGTTCTGGAAACACCATATATTTT. Translation gives CASSKRTGSGNTIYF.

In its sample, this clone is medium-sized. J is TRBJ1-1 and V is TRBV11-1; no clear D gene. Germline CDR1 is SGHAT and CDR2 is FQDESV (reference sequence). The CDR3 consists of 11 residues. Trimming took 2 bases from V and 7 from J, leaving 5 bases between them. CDR3 DNA: TGTGCCAGCAGCTTAAGCCATGAAGCTTTCTTT. Encoded protein: CASSLSHEAFF. Full variable domain (outside the CDR3, taken from reference TRBV11-1 and TRBJ1-1): EAEVAQSPRYKITEKSQAVAFWCDPISGHATLYWYRQILGQGPELLVQFQDESVVDDSQLPKDRFSAERLKGVDSTLKIQPAELGDSAMYLCASSLSHEAFFGQGTRLTVV.

J is TRBJ1-3 and V is TRBV7-6; D not certain. CDR1 is SGHVS, CDR2 FNYEAQ, per germline. There are 11 residues in the CDR3. In DNA form, the CDR3 reads TGTGCGACGGGCGGTGGAAACACCATATATTTT. This sequence encodes CATGGGNTIYF.

The V gene is TRBV11-3, the J gene TRBJ2-1; TRBD2 might be the D (5 bases). This CDR3 contains 16 residues. The V and J ends lost 3 bases and 0 bases respectively, with 12 bases between them. Germline V gene data show CDR1 as SGHNT and CDR2 as YENEEA. In nucleotides, the CDR3 is TGTGCCAGCAGCTTGGGAAGTGGGAGCTCCTACAATGAGCAGTTCTTC. Encoded protein: CASSLGSGSSYNEQFF.

The sample holds a few counts of this clone. This sequence joins TRBV5-1 and TRBJ1-1; 8 nucleotides agree with TRBD1. Unmatched junction bases numbered 8, after V lost 4 bases and J lost 6 bases. This CDR3 has 14 amino acids. Germline V gene data show CDR1 as SGHRS and CDR2 as YFSETQ. This CDR3 reads CASSETGDRAEAFF. The CDR3 nucleotides read TGCGCCAGCAGCGAGACAGGGGATAGAGCTGAAGCTTTCTTT.

This clone was counted a few times. The same CDR3 is also encoded by other DNA sequences in this sample. The DNA of the CDR3 is TGTGCCAGCAGCGTAGCGGGCGGCAATCAGCCCCAGCATTTT. It translates to CASSVAGGNQPQHF. The V gene is TRBV9, the J gene TRBJ1-5; D gene ambiguous. This CDR3 spans 14 amino acids. The germline V gene has CDR1 SGDLS and CDR2 YYNGEE. V lost 0 bases and J 2 bases, leaving 6 bases between the germline ends.

This clone was seen a single time. The chain carries TRBV6-5 and TRBJ1-5; unclear D gene. The ends were cut back, 2 bases at V and 1 base at J, with 9 bases in the middle. The CDR3 loop spans 15 amino acids. CDR1 and CDR2 (germline): MNHEY, SVGAGI. In nucleotides, the CDR3 is TGTGCCAGCAGTTACGCTCAGAACAGCAATCAGCCCCAGCATTTT. As protein: CASSYAQNSNQPQHF.

This clone has just a few counts. This chain connects TRBV18 to TRBJ2-1; D may correspond to TRBD1 or TRBD2 (5 bases each). Germline values: CDR1 KGHSH, CDR2 LQKENI. V lost 4 bases and J lost 7, with 17 bases in between. This CDR3 is built from 15 residues. CDR3 sequence: CASSRGTAPGNEQFF. As DNA, the CDR3 is TGTGCCAGCTCACGTGGGACCGCCCCCGGTAATGAGCAGTTCTTC.

The chain recombines TRBV6-5 with TRBJ1-2; the D is unclear. CDR3 size: 13 residues. Germline V gives CDR1 MNHEY, CDR2 SVGAGI. Between the trimmed V and J ends, which lost 6 bases and 6 bases, there was a span of 14 bases. CDR3 nucleotide sequence: TGTGCCAGCAGCTATCTAGGTTCGGATGGCTACACCTTC. It yields the protein CASSYLGSDGYTF.

This rearrangement joins TRBV5-1 to TRBJ1-6; the D is unclear. CDR3 size: 17 residues. V lost 1 base and J lost 0, with 11 bases in between. Germline CDR1 reads SGHRS; CDR2 reads YFSETQ. The CDR3 loop is CASSLSGSYSYNSPLHF. CDR3 DNA sequence: TGCGCCAGCAGCTTGTCGGGGTCCTACTCCTATAATTCACCCCTCCACTTT.

This clone has more than one count but fewer than ten. V usage is TRBV2 and J usage is TRBJ2-3, with 12 bases identical to TRBD2. V shed 6 bases, J shed 8 bases, and the junction held 9 bases outside the gene matches. The length of the CDR3 is 15 residues. The germline V gene encodes CDR1 SNHLY and CDR2 FYNNEI. CDR3 sequence: CASSGLAGGPGTQYF. CDR3 in DNA: TGTGCCAGCAGCGGGCTAGCGGGGGGGCCCGGTACGCAGTATTTT.

This chain connects TRBV9 to TRBJ2-1; the match to TRBD2 covers 7 bases. V shed 4 bases and J 8 bases; nucleotides not matched to a gene: 15. Germline lookup yields CDR1 SGDLS and CDR2 YYNGEE. The CDR3 is 16 residues long. In nucleotides, the CDR3 is TGTGCCAGCAGCCCCCAAGGGTTAGCGGGTCACGATGAGCAGTTCTTC. It codes for CASSPQGLAGHDEQFF.